This TCR beta chain derives from a study of blood T cell repertoires in COVID-19. The ends lost 6 bases at V and 6 bases at J; junction bases unmatched: 12. The CDR3 is 16 residues long. The germline V gene has CDR1 MDHEN and CDR2 SYDVKM. The data were produced by immunoSEQ multiplex PCR, yet TCRdb's version contains in-frame clones alone and is incomplete. The table shows 250,000 to 300,000 clones, with over 75% occurring only once. The sequenced material came from peripheral blood. The origin of this receptor is a woman aged 55-75 years with acute or convalescent COVID-19. The chain employs TRBV28 and TRBJ1-5, with 9 nucleotides matching TRBD1. The CDR3 sequence: CASSPPGQGLGQPQHF. CDR3 nucleotide sequence: TGTGCCAGCAGCCCCCCGGGACAGGGTTTGGGTCAGCCCCAGCATTTT.